This T cell receptor beta chain comes out of a study of shared clonotypes between healthy human individuals. The donors, all of them Caucasian adults, lived in Nashville, Tennessee. Sorted-subset replicate PCRs used around 0.2 ug DNA, around 31,000 T cell genomes. Method: immunoSEQ multiplex PCR; TCRdb's copy keeps in-frame clones and lacks some. The table lists a few hundred thousand clones, 90% to 97% of them singletons, with 0.32% in the top ten. Source material: memory CD8+ T cells sorted from blood. The subset denotes: CD45RO+ cells pooled with CCR7-negative TemRA cells. This TCR came from a man aged 25 to 40 in good health.

The CDR3 DNA is TGTGCCAGCAGTTTATTTGCGGGGCAAGGCAATCAGCCCCAGCATTTT. Protein product: CASSLFAGQGNQPQHF. The V call is TRBV28, the J call TRBJ1-5; tentative D call: TRBD1 (5 bases). V was shortened by 1 base and J by 2 bases, with 12 bases between the two germline ends. The CDR3 covers 16 residues. Germline assignment: CDR1 MDHEN and CDR2 SYDVKM.